The rows below give T cell receptor beta chains drawn from one sample of a study of blood T cells in healthy people across ages. One entry per CDR3 protein results from TCRdb running MiXCR on the 5' RACE reads. The sample holds over a million distinct CDR3 sequences; approximately 39% are singletons and the top ten take around 4%. The material sequenced was blood. The receptors originated from a woman aged 18-30 years in good health. CDR3s include the opening cysteine and the closing phenylalanine or tryptophan. The order of the fields is clone size, D gene, J gene, V gene, CDR3 length, CDR3 DNA, CDR3 protein. D genes are given only for firm matches. Expanded clones get a size class; other rows say once, few or many, or leave the size out.

clone size: few; D gene: .; J gene: TRBJ2-3; V gene: TRBV9; CDR3 length: 14; CDR3 DNA: TGTGCCAGCAGCGTATTAGGAGGGCCGGATACGCAGTATTTT; CDR3 protein: CASSVLGGPDTQYF
clone size: .; D gene: .; J gene: TRBJ2-2; V gene: TRBV5-1; CDR3 length: 18; CDR3 DNA: TGCGCCAGCAGCTTGGCCTTGTCAGTCGTTAGAAACACCGGGGAGCTGTTTTTT; CDR3 protein: CASSLALSVVRNTGELFF
clone size: .; D gene: .; J gene: TRBJ1-2; V gene: TRBV10-3; CDR3 length: 12; CDR3 DNA: TGTGCCATCAGGACCCAGGGCTATGGCTACACCTTC; CDR3 protein: CAIRTQGYGYTF
clone size: .; D gene: .; J gene: TRBJ2-7; V gene: TRBV7-2; CDR3 length: 16; CDR3 DNA: TGTGCCAGCAGCTTAACAGGGGGGACTAGAAGTTACGAGCAGTACTTC; CDR3 protein: CASSLTGGTRSYEQYF
clone size: few; D gene: .; J gene: TRBJ1-4; V gene: TRBV6-1; CDR3 length: 16; CDR3 DNA: TGTGCCAGCAGATTCCCCCCGGGTCTGCGGGATGAAAAACTGTTTTTT; CDR3 protein: CASRFPPGLRDEKLFF
clone size: .; D gene: .; J gene: TRBJ2-7; V gene: TRBV7-6; CDR3 length: 15; CDR3 DNA: TGTGCCAGCAGCTGCCAGGATAGATTGTACTACGAGCAGTACTTC; CDR3 protein: CASSCQDRLYYEQYF
clone size: .; D gene: TRBD1; J gene: TRBJ1-5; V gene: TRBV7-4; CDR3 length: 18; CDR3 DNA: TGTGCCAGCAGCTTACCCCGGACAGGGGGCATCTCTGATCAGCCCCAGCATTTT; CDR3 protein: CASSLPRTGGISDQPQHF
clone size: .; D gene: .; J gene: TRBJ2-5; V gene: TRBV27; CDR3 length: 14; CDR3 DNA: TGTGCCAGCAGTCAAGGGTTGGAGTGGTCGGAGCAGTACTTC; CDR3 protein: CASSQGLEWSEQYF
clone size: many; D gene: .; J gene: TRBJ2-7; V gene: TRBV7-8; CDR3 length: 14; CDR3 DNA: TGTGCCAGCAGCTTAAACAGGAACTCCTACGAGCAGTACTTC; CDR3 protein: CASSLNRNSYEQYF
clone size: .; D gene: .; J gene: TRBJ2-2; V gene: TRBV9; CDR3 length: 16; CDR3 DNA: TGTGCCAGCAGCGGCACCTCCGGGAACCGCCCCGGGGAGCTGTTTTTT; CDR3 protein: CASSGTSGNRPGELFF
clone size: few; D gene: .; J gene: TRBJ2-3; V gene: TRBV4-1; CDR3 length: 16; CDR3 DNA: TGCGCCAGCACCAGGGGGGGGGACAGGAGCACAGATACGCAGTATTTT; CDR3 protein: CASTRGGDRSTDTQYF
clone size: few; D gene: .; J gene: TRBJ2-6; V gene: TRBV7-2; CDR3 length: 15; CDR3 DNA: TGTGCCAGCAGCTTAGAGCACTCTGGGGCCAACGTCCTGACTTTC; CDR3 protein: CASSLEHSGANVLTF
clone size: .; D gene: TRBD1; J gene: TRBJ2-1; V gene: TRBV15; CDR3 length: 15; CDR3 DNA: TGTGCCACCAGCGGGGGACAGGGGATCTACAATGAGCAGTTCTTC; CDR3 protein: CATSGGQGIYNEQFF
clone size: .; D gene: .; J gene: TRBJ2-7; V gene: TRBV7-2; CDR3 length: 15; CDR3 DNA: TGTGCCAGCAGCCTTAGGGCCACACAAACCTACGAGCAGTACTTC; CDR3 protein: CASSLRATQTYEQYF
clone size: few; D gene: TRBD1; J gene: TRBJ2-1; V gene: TRBV12-3/TRBV12-4; CDR3 length: 13; CDR3 DNA: TGTGCCAGCAGCCATACAGGGGTCGGTGAGCAGTTCTTC; CDR3 protein: CASSHTGVGEQFF
clone size: .; D gene: .; J gene: TRBJ2-7; V gene: TRBV10-3; CDR3 length: 13; CDR3 DNA: TGTGCCATCAGTAGAGACAGTCGCCGCGAGCAGTACTTC; CDR3 protein: CAISRDSRREQYF
clone size: .; D gene: .; J gene: TRBJ2-3; V gene: TRBV5-1; CDR3 length: 17; CDR3 DNA: TGCGCCAGCAGCTTGGCCGTGGGGGGAGATGCCACAGATACGCAGTATTTT; CDR3 protein: CASSLAVGGDATDTQYF
clone size: .; D gene: TRBD1; J gene: TRBJ1-1; V gene: TRBV6-1; CDR3 length: 16; CDR3 DNA: TGTGCCAGCAGTCGAGGACAGGGGGTGCTGAACACTGAAGCTTTCTTT; CDR3 protein: CASSRGQGVLNTEAFF
clone size: .; D gene: TRBD2; J gene: TRBJ2-5; V gene: TRBV7-9; CDR3 length: 14; CDR3 DNA: TGTGCCAGCGATACAGCGGGACTTCAAGAGACCCAGTACTTC; CDR3 protein: CASDTAGLQETQYF
clone size: .; D gene: .; J gene: TRBJ1-2; V gene: TRBV20-1; CDR3 length: 12; CDR3 DNA: TGCAGTACTAGACTTAACTCTCTGGGCTACACCTTC; CDR3 protein: CSTRLNSLGYTF